This entry features one T cell receptor (beta chain) sequence. The sample comes from a study of cytomegalovirus exposure and HLA in healthy donors. A multiplex PCR was run with 60 Vbeta primers and 13 Jbeta primers. Profiling relied on immunoSEQ multiplex PCR, and the TCRdb table lists in-frame clones only, not all of them. The table lists about 89,000 clones, just over 65% of them singletons. Sequencing input: PBMCs. The TCR comes from a man aged 25 to 40 in good health and CMV-seronegative.

The CDR3 protein is CATDPWGGHVNEQFF. As DNA, the CDR3 is TGTGCCACCGACCCCTGGGGGGGCCATGTAAATGAGCAGTTCTTC. This chain joins TRBV28 and TRBJ2-1; tentatively, D is TRBD2 (7 bases). Trimming removed 10 bases at V and 7 bases at J, with 23 bases between. CDR3 size: 15 residues. The germline CDR1 and CDR2 sequences are MDHEN and SYDVKM.